This T cell receptor beta chain was identified in a study of blood T cell repertoires in COVID-19 (dated by TCRdb to 2018 to 2021). A note on the overall study: Samples covering the acute and convalescent phases of COVID-19 were provided by collaborators in the United States, Italy and Spain. The prospective study material was composed of cDNA or gDNA derived from T cells, B-cell-depleted T cells, or PBMCs. The dataset comprised deeply sampled blood TCRbeta repertoires from subjects exposed to, actively infected with, or recovered from COVID-19. A freely available public database, intended as a resource for researchers studying the immune response to SARS-CoV-2, is where the repertoires were released. The samples were drawn from the first 160 participants of the ongoing ImmuneRACE study and from over a thousand subjects provided by 6 global collaborators. Sample metadata almost always included a de-identified subject ID, COVID-19 status, age in years and sex. HLA class I and class II types, where available, came from metadata supplied by the sample provider rather than from assay-based typing.

The investigation overall reported the following: Clinical and demographic metadata were provided uncurated, with the amount varying by source and participant.

At one collaborating source in Seattle, patients were enrolled during active infection and were followed longitudinally through the course of disease. The collaborating institutions used their own protocols to collect whole blood in K2EDTA tubes. For TCRbeta analysis, collaborators shipped samples in one of three forms: frozen whole blood, isolated PBMCs, or DNA extracted from either of those sample types. TCRbeta CDR3 regions were amplified from genomic DNA by means of the immunoSEQ Assay, a bias-controlled multiplex PCR. The study's processing was this. The number of nucleated cells in each sample was estimated from the amplification of reference gene primers within the assay. Sequence reads were collapsed and filtered to measure the absolute abundance of every unique TCRbeta CDR3 rearrangement. Productive Simpson clonality was computed per sample as the square root of Simpson's diversity index over productive rearrangements. The table comes from immuneACCESS by way of TCRdb, which keeps in-frame sequences with V and J called. Part of the clones is missing from these tables; in studies checked, under half for an unresolved V gene and the rest for unknown reasons. The DNA gave D and trimming, while V, J and clone size come from that table. Within this sample are some 450,000 clones, with approximately 88% of them counted one time only. The leading ten clones occupy roughly 12% of the sample.

As concerns this clone: The clone's antigen remains unknown. Base qualities are not recorded, but no much larger clone differs from it by a single base.

V is clipped by 4 bases and J by 6 bases, and the sequence between their germline boundaries is 6 bases long. The CDR3 starts with the cysteine, ends with the phenylalanine, and has 11 residues. Kept here is only the CDR3 DNA, which spans 33 bases and is read in frame from base 1. This clonotype was sampled from a woman aged 45-59 years with COVID-19, enrolled during active disease. Specimen: peripheral blood. Recombination connected TRBV12-3 or TRBV12-4 to TRBJ1-1; the best D guess is TRBD1, with 5 bases matching. The CDR3 region reads CASSWGSEAFF. Read as DNA, the sequence is TGTGCCAGCAGTTGGGGCTCTGAAGCTTTCTTT.